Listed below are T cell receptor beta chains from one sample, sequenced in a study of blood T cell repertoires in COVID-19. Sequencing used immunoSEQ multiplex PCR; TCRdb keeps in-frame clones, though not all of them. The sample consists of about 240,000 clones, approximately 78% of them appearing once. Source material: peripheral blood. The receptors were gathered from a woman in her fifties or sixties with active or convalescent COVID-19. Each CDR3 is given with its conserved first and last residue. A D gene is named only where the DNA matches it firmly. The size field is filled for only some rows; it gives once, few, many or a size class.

TGCGCCAGCAGCCAGGCGGGGCGGGGGGGGGCAGATACGCAGTATTTT,CASSQAGRGGADTQYF,TRBD2,TRBJ2-3,NA,TRBV5-1
TGCGCCAGCACCCTGGACAGATATACCCAGTACTTC,CASTLDRYTQYF,NA,TRBJ2-5,NA,TRBV5-1
TGTGCCAGCAGCTTAGTGGGACAGGGTTGGTATGGCTACACCTTC,CASSLVGQGWYGYTF,TRBD1,TRBJ1-2,NA,TRBV7-9
TGTGCCAGCAGCGTGGTATTCGACAGCCGCCAAGAGACCCAGTACTTC,CASSVVFDSRQETQYF,NA,TRBJ2-5,NA,TRBV7-8
TGTGCCAGCAGCAATCGGACAGGGGTAGGCTCTGGAAACACCATATATTTT,CASSNRTGVGSGNTIYF,TRBD1,TRBJ1-3,NA,TRBV7-9
TGCGCCAGCAGCCAAGCGACGTCAGGGGTAGGCTACACCTTC,CASSQATSGVGYTF,NA,TRBJ1-2,NA,TRBV4-1
TGTGCCAGCTCCCCAAACAGGGAGGGTCAGCCCCAGCATTTT,CASSPNREGQPQHF,NA,TRBJ1-5,NA,TRBV28
TGCGCCAGCTCGGACAGGGGGCTTGATGAGCAGTTCTTC,CASSDRGLDEQFF,TRBD1,TRBJ2-1,NA,TRBV10-1
TGTGCCAGAAGCTTAGGATGCAGGGGAGTTCCTGGAACTAATGAAAAACTGTTTTTT,CARSLGCRGVPGTNEKLFF,NA,TRBJ1-4,NA,TRBV7-5
TGTGCCAGCAGTACTACAGGGTTAAGCAATCAGCCCCAGCATTTT,CASSTTGLSNQPQHF,NA,TRBJ1-5,NA,TRBV6-5
TGCAGTGCTAGAGATAGCGGGGACCTCCACTTT,CSARDSGDLHF,NA,TRBJ1-6,NA,TRBV20-1
TGCGCCAGCTCGGGGCGGCGGGGCTCTGGAAACACCATATATTTT,CASSGRRGSGNTIYF,NA,TRBJ1-3,NA,TRBV23-1
TGTGCCAGCAGTTTACCCACTAACTATGGCTACACCTTC,CASSLPTNYGYTF,NA,TRBJ1-2,NA,TRBV28
TGTGCCAGCAGCCGGACAGGGGGGTTTCAGCCCCAGCATTTT,CASSRTGGFQPQHF,TRBD1,TRBJ1-5,NA,TRBV9
TGTGCCAGCAGCATCTTGGAGACCCAGTACTTC,CASSILETQYF,NA,TRBJ2-5,NA,TRBV7-9
TGCGCCAGTTCGTCGGGCTATGGCTACACCTTC,CASSSGYGYTF,NA,TRBJ1-2,NA,TRBV4-1
TGTGCCAGCAGCTTAGGTCTGAGGGGCATGGGGGAACAGGGGACCCAGTACTTC,CASSLGLRGMGEQGTQYF,NA,TRBJ2-5,few,TRBV7-3
TGTGCCAGCAGCCCCTCTTTTATCGGGACTACACGCCCCGGGGAGCTGTTTTTT,CASSPSFIGTTRPGELFF,TRBD2,TRBJ2-2,many,TRBV3-1/TRBV3-2
TGTGCCAGCAGCTTGGCTTGGGGGGGCCTGTTCAATGAGCAGTTCTTC,CASSLAWGGLFNEQFF,NA,TRBJ2-1,NA,TRBV5-4
TGTGCCAGCTCACCAGGGCCGGGGACTGAAGCTTTCTTT,CASSPGPGTEAFF,NA,TRBJ1-1,NA,TRBV18
TGCGCCAGCAGCTCGGGGACACGCACAGATACGCAGTATTTT,CASSSGTRTDTQYF,NA,TRBJ2-3,NA,TRBV5-1
TGTGCCAGCAGTGACCTACCGAACACCGGGGAGCTGTTTTTT,CASSDLPNTGELFF,NA,TRBJ2-2,NA,TRBV6-4
TGTGCCAGCAGTTATGGGGGCACTAATGAAAAACTGTTTTTT,CASSYGGTNEKLFF,NA,TRBJ1-4,NA,TRBV6-6
TGCGCCAGCAGCCAAGAAGGGACAGGAATAACTGAAGCTTTCTTT,CASSQEGTGITEAFF,TRBD1,TRBJ1-1,NA,TRBV4-1
TGTGCCAGTAGTTATGGGCTGCTCTCTGGAAACACCATATATTTT,CASSYGLLSGNTIYF,NA,TRBJ1-3,NA,TRBV19
TGTGCCAGCTCACTCGGGACAGGGTATAATTCACCCCTCCACTTT,CASSLGTGYNSPLHF,TRBD1,TRBJ1-6,NA,TRBV18
TGTGCCAGCTCCATAGATACGCAGTATTTT,CASSIDTQYF,NA,TRBJ2-3,NA,TRBV12-3/TRBV12-4
TGTGCCAGCAGTCTATACGATCCAAGCCGCGCGGGGGGGAGATATGGCTACACCTTC,CASSLYDPSRAGGRYGYTF,NA,TRBJ1-2,NA,TRBV27
TGTGCCATCAGGCCCCGGGACAGGGACTTTTCGAAGCATGGCTACACCTTC,CAIRPRDRDFSKHGYTF,TRBD1,TRBJ1-2,NA,TRBV10-3
TGTGCCAGCAGTTGGGCCACTGCTGAAGCTTTCTTT,CASSWATAEAFF,NA,TRBJ1-1,NA,TRBV12-3/TRBV12-4
TGTGCTAGTGTGGGGCAGGTCGGTCAGCCCCAGCATTTT,CASVGQVGQPQHF,NA,TRBJ1-5,NA,TRBV12-5
TGTGCCACCTCAACACAGGGGGGCTCCTACGAGCAGTACTTC,CATSTQGGSYEQYF,TRBD1,TRBJ2-7,few,TRBV19
TGTGCCAGCAGCTTGGGCGGGGGGAAGACAGATACGCAGTATTTT,CASSLGGGKTDTQYF,TRBD2,TRBJ2-3,NA,TRBV5-4
TGTGCCAGCTCCCAAACGGGAGACTATGGCTACACCTTC,CASSQTGDYGYTF,NA,TRBJ1-2,NA,TRBV18
TGTGCCTGGGGACAGGGGGTCTACGAGCAGTACTTC,CAWGQGVYEQYF,TRBD1,TRBJ2-7,NA,TRBV30
TGTGCCAGCAGCCCCCGTAGGAGGACAGGGGAGACAGATACGCAGTATTTT,CASSPRRRTGETDTQYF,TRBD1,TRBJ2-3,NA,TRBV9
TGTGCCAGCAGCGCAGCGGGGGGGCTGTTAGATACGCAGTATTTT,CASSAAGGLLDTQYF,TRBD2,TRBJ2-3,once,TRBV9
TGTGCCAGCTCACCAGCGATGAACACTGAAGCTTTCTTT,CASSPAMNTEAFF,NA,TRBJ1-1,NA,TRBV18
TGTGCCAGCAGCTTCAGACCGGGACAGGGAGTTCAGCCCCAGCATTTT,CASSFRPGQGVQPQHF,TRBD1,TRBJ1-5,NA,TRBV11-2
TGTGCCAGTAGTACTCGAGACAGGGGGAACACTGAAGCTTTCTTT,CASSTRDRGNTEAFF,TRBD1,TRBJ1-1,NA,TRBV19
TGTGCCACCAGTGATTCCCACTCGGGGGTGTCCACAGATACGCAGTATTTT,CATSDSHSGVSTDTQYF,NA,TRBJ2-3,NA,TRBV24-1
TGTGCCAGCAGGCTAGCGGGGGGGATCAACGAGCAGTACTTC,CASRLAGGINEQYF,TRBD2,TRBJ2-7,once,TRBV3-1/TRBV3-2
TGTGCCAGCAGCTTAGGAGTGAGGACAGGGGATGAGCAGTTCTTC,CASSLGVRTGDEQFF,TRBD1,TRBJ2-1,NA,TRBV7-2
TGTGCCAGTAGAAAGGACAGCCTGTATGGCTACACCTTC,CASRKDSLYGYTF,NA,TRBJ1-2,NA,TRBV19
TGTGCCAGCAAGGGGGGACAGGGGGCCCTTAACTATGGCTACACCTTC,CASKGGQGALNYGYTF,TRBD1,TRBJ1-2,NA,TRBV3-1/TRBV3-2